This TCR beta chain was found in a study of shared clonotypes between healthy human individuals. Study-wide results and caveats: Sampling was confined to blood; repertoires within tissues likely differ.

Researchers drew on some 97 million PBMCs for genomic DNA from unsorted samples. Investigators spread the genomic DNA of each subset evenly over several immunoSEQ plates. Assay: immunoSEQ multiplex PCR; the TCRdb copy retains only in-frame clones and omits some. The top ten clones hold roughly 13% of a sample with around 500,000 clones, more than 65% of them seen once. The count of this clone is one. Antigen unknown. Unmatched junction bases numbered 3, after V lost 5 bases and J lost 4 bases. This CDR3 contains 14 residues. Germline values: CDR1 SGHDN, CDR2 FVKESK. The V gene is TRBV14, the J gene TRBJ2-1, with 9 bases lining up with TRBD2. Sequenced material: PBMCs. The receptor's source is a woman between 40 and 50 years old in good health. Some clones in this sample may be carry-over from other donors' samples. In DNA, the CDR3 is TGTGCCAGCAGCAGGACTAGCGTATACAATGAGCAGTTCTTC. Translating gives CASSRTSVYNEQFF.